This T cell receptor (beta chain) was identified in a study of T cells in Graves' hyperthyroidism and ophthalmopathy. For the study at large: Peripheral blood sampling occurred at initial diagnosis, before any treatment. General study findings and limits: A 13 V-J model separated ophthalmopathy from stable hyperthyroidism.

Worth noting for this clonotype: Its antigen is not known. It may be a read error: a sequence one base away is much more abundant.

Under 3 months was the duration of disease in ophthalmopathy patients, who also had a Clinical Activity Score of at least 3 and a NOSPECS grade of at least 4. The diagnoses drew upon clinical symptoms, serum thyroxine and TRAb, thyroid ultrasound and orbital computed tomography. V shed 1 base and J 2 bases; nucleotides not matched to a gene: 11. From germline, CDR1 is SQVTM and CDR2 ANQGSEA. There are 17 residues in the CDR3. Using RNA transcripts as the source, TCR beta CDR3 regions were amplified. A first-round RT-PCR of the TCR CDR3 used the HTBI primer set. One entry per CDR3 protein, called by TCRdb with MiXCR from the multiplex PCR reads. The table includes 500,000 or so distinct CDR3 sequences, approximately 17% detected once.

This TCR came from a woman aged 18-30 years with Graves' ophthalmopathy. The chain recombines TRBV29-1 with TRBJ1-2; 9 bases fit TRBD1. Sequences were obtained from blood. CDR3 region: CSVEVPGQGQGNYGYTF. The CDR3 DNA is TGCAGCGTTGAAGTTCCCGGACAGGGGCAGGGGAACTATGGCTACACCTTC.